Shown below are 16 T cell receptor beta chains from a single sample sequenced in a study of response to subunit inactivated influenza vaccine. Each CDR3 protein gets one entry after TCRdb re-called the RT-PCR reads with MiXCR. The top ten hold 11% of the sample, which has roughly 180,000 distinct CDR3 sequences, around 9% seen once. The sequencing here drew on non-naive T cells sorted from PBMCs, taken on the day of vaccination. The origin of the receptors is a man aged 50-59 years who received an inactivated influenza vaccine.

Worth noting for this clonotype: This may be a read error, as it is one base from a much larger clone. The chain recombines TRBV25-1 with TRBJ1-2; 8 bases line up with TRBD1. This CDR3 has 14 amino acids. Germline CDR1 MGHDK, CDR2 SYGVNS. V shed 8 bases, J shed 5 bases, and the junction held 10 bases outside the gene matches. This chain's CDR3 is CASGRGQGLYGYTF. In nucleotides, the CDR3 is TGTGCCAGCGGCCGCGGACAGGGCTTATATGGCTACACCTTC.

This clonotype was counted between two and nine times. The CDR3 nucleotides read TGTGCCAGCAGCTCCCCGGGACACTATAATTCACCCCTCCACTTT. Its protein is CASSSPGHYNSPLHF. The chain joins TRBV7-9 to TRBJ1-6, with a tentative D call TRBD1 (6 bases). V was cut by 4 bases and J by 3 bases, with 10 bases left in between. The CDR3 sequence is 15 residues long. CDR1 is SEHNR, CDR2 FQNEAQ, per germline (reference sequence).

The sample holds a few counts of this clonotype. The chain joins TRBV10-2 to TRBJ2-3, with TRBD1 matching 8 bases. The V and J ends lost 8 bases and 8 bases, in that order; junction bases with no gene match: 3. In germline, CDR1 is WSHSY, CDR2 SAAADI. This CDR3 is built from 11 residues. The CDR3 loop reads CASGQGSTQYF. The CDR3 DNA reads as TGCGCCAGCGGACAGGGAAGTACGCAGTATTTT.

The rearrangement links TRBV10-3 to TRBJ1-1, with TRBD1 as a possible D gene (5 bases). This CDR3 region has 13 residues. Germline V gene sequence: CDR1 ENHRY, CDR2 SYGVKD. The V and J ends lost 9 bases and 3 bases respectively, with 14 bases between them. The CDR3 reads CAIGAGLDTEAFF. DNA for the CDR3: TGTGCCATTGGGGCGGGCTTGGACACTGAAGCTTTCTTT.

This clonotype was counted ten times or more. The chain combines TRBV3-1 with TRBJ1-2; TRBD1 aligns across 7 bases. V gave up 0 bases and J gave up 5 bases; unmatched junction bases: 9. Germline CDR1 and CDR2: LGHDT and YNNKEL (reference sequence). This CDR3 contains 16 residues. CDR3 sequence reads: CASSQESRQGGYGYTF. CDR3 bases: TGTGCCAGCAGCCAAGAGAGTCGGCAGGGGGGTTATGGCTACACCTTC. Full variable domain (remainder filled in from reference TRBV3-1 and TRBJ1-2): DTAVSQTPKYLVTQMGNDKSIKCEQNLGHDTMYWYKQDSKKFLKIMFSYNNKELIINETVPNRFSPKSPDKAHLNLHINSLELGDSAVYFCASSQESRQGGYGYTFGSGTRLTVV.

The CDR3, as DNA: TGCGCCAGCAGATATGGGACAGGGGCTGGGGAGACCCAGTACTTC. Protein sequence: CASRYGTGAGETQYF. V and J are TRBV5-1 and TRBJ2-5; TRBD1 aligns across 10 bases. This CDR3 is built from 15 residues. Germline V gene lookup returns CDR1 SGHRS and CDR2 YFSETQ. V trimming: 5 bases; J trimming: 5 bases; junction bases outside the gene matches: 9. The variable domain in full, completed from reference TRBV5-1 and TRBJ2-5, reads KAGVTQTPRYLIKTRGQQVTLSCSPISGHRSVSWYQQTPGQGLQFLFEYFSETQRNKGNFPGRFSGRQFSNSRSEMNVSTLELGDSALYLCASRYGTGAGETQYFGPGTRLLVL.

Ten or more counts support this clonotype. The chain carries TRBV28 and TRBJ1-6, with a tentative D call TRBD1 (5 bases). CDR3 length: 16 amino acids. Between the trimmed V and J ends, which lost 5 bases and 1 base, there was a span of 12 bases. CDR1 is MDHEN, CDR2 SYDVKM, per germline. The CDR3 sequence is CASSPTGRSYNSPLHF. Written as DNA, the CDR3 is TGTGCCAGCAGTCCCACGGGACGGTCCTATAATTCACCCCTCCACTTT.

This clonotype was observed a few times. The chain combines TRBV20-1 with TRBJ1-2, with D unresolved. The CDR3 spans 14 residues. V dropped 0 bases and J dropped 3 bases, with 11 bases sitting between them. The germline CDR1 and CDR2 sequences are DFQATT and SNEGSKA (reference sequence). Here the CDR3 reads CSARDGGRYYGYTF. Here the CDR3 DNA reads TGCAGTGCTAGAGATGGAGGCAGGTACTATGGCTACACCTTC.

The chain couples TRBV20-1 to TRBJ2-3; possibly TRBD2 for D (6 bases). The CDR3 is 14 residues long. Germline V lookup: CDR1 DFQATT, CDR2 SNEGSKA (reference sequence). Trimming removed 1 base from V and 3 bases from J, with 11 bases in between. For the CDR3, the DNA is TGCAGTGCTAGAGGGACTATCCGAACAGATACGCAGTATTTT. Translated, it gives CSARGTIRTDTQYF.

This clonotype came up many times. The chain uses TRBV29-1 and TRBJ2-7; no reliable D call. The germline CDR1 and CDR2 sequences are SQVTM and ANQGSEA. Trimming left V 5 bases short and J 4 bases short, with 9 bases between. The CDR3 runs 11 residues. CDR3 residues: CSVHDSYEQYF. The CDR3 DNA reads as TGCAGCGTTCACGATTCGTACGAGCAGTACTTC.

This clonotype was seen only a few times. The chain is built from TRBV15 and TRBJ1-3; D is possibly TRBD1 (6 bases). Germline CDR1 is LNHNV and CDR2 is YYDKDF (reference sequence). V lost 0 bases and J 8 bases, leaving 14 bases between the germline ends. The CDR3 totals 15 residues. The CDR3 region has the DNA TGTGCCACCAGCAGAGATGGGACAATTGTAGACACCATATATTTT. This translates into CATSRDGTIVDTIYF.

In this sample, this clonotype turned up many times. This chain connects TRBV6-2 or TRBV6-3 to TRBJ2-7, with D perhaps TRBD1 (5 bases). V was cut by 6 bases and J by 0 bases, with 12 bases left in between. The CDR3 is made up of 14 amino acids. Germline V gene sequence: CDR1 MNHEY, CDR2 SVGEGT. The CDR3 reads CASRPARVSYEQYF. The CDR3 nucleotides read TGTGCCAGCAGACCCGCCAGGGTCTCCTACGAGCAGTACTTC.

This clonotype was picked up a small number of times. As DNA, the CDR3 is TGTGCCAGCAGTGAATTCGGAAACCGGGACTATTCTTACGAGCAGTACTTC. Translated, it gives CASSEFGNRDYSYEQYF. The J gene is TRBJ2-7, the V gene TRBV25-1; the match to TRBD2 covers 7 bases. CDR3 size: 17 residues. The V and J ends lost 1 base and 4 bases, in that order; junction bases with no gene match: 13. CDR1 MGHDK and CDR2 SYGVNS come from the germline V gene.

This chain joins TRBV25-1 and TRBJ2-3; D remains unclear. CDR1 and CDR2 (germline): MGHDK, SYGVNS. This CDR3 is 15 amino acids long. Trimming pared 8 bases from V and 3 bases from J, leaving 18 bases between. The CDR3 loop reads CASATYYGHTDTQYF. CDR3 nucleotide sequence: TGTGCCAGCGCCACCTACTATGGTCATACAGATACGCAGTATTTT.

A few counts support this clonotype. This chain links TRBV11-2 with TRBJ1-1; no definite D call. The germline V and J ends were trimmed by 3 bases and 1 base, with 15 bases remaining between them. CDR1 and CDR2 (germline): SGHAT, FQNNGV. The length of the CDR3 is 16 residues. The CDR3, as DNA: TGTGCCAGCAGCTTCGGGTCGAGTGGATCGAACACTGAAGCTTTCTTT. This sequence encodes CASSFGSSGSNTEAFF. Full variable domain (remainder filled in from reference TRBV11-2 and TRBJ1-1): EAGVAQSPRYKIIEKRQSVAFWCNPISGHATLYWYQQILGQGPKLLIQFQNNGVVDDSQLPKDRFSAERLKGVDSTLKIQPAKLEDSAVYLCASSFGSSGSNTEAFFGQGTRLTVV.

This clonotype was observed at least ten times. The rearrangement links TRBV20-1 to TRBJ2-1; a possible D gene is TRBD2 (5 bases). In germline, CDR1 is DFQATT, CDR2 SNEGSKA (reference sequence). V was clipped by 1 base and J by 10 bases, with 17 bases between them. This CDR3 has 14 residues. This CDR3 is CSARGVTIGMEQFF. The CDR3 DNA reads TGCAGTGCTAGAGGGGTGACAATCGGGATGGAGCAGTTCTTC.